One sample yielded the 2 T cell receptor beta chains listed below, sequenced in a study of blood T cell repertoires in COVID-19. Repertoires were generated with immunoSEQ multiplex PCR, while TCRdb's copy carries only in-frame clones and drops some. The sample holds around 290,000 clones, about 89% seen once. The sequencing input was peripheral blood. These TCRs come from a man between 35 and 55 years old with acute or convalescent COVID-19.

The CDR3: CASSLASASGGIGELFF. The CDR3 bases are TGTGCCAGCAGCTTAGCGTCGGCTAGCGGGGGGATCGGGGAGCTGTTTTTT. V is TRBV7-9 and J is TRBJ2-2; the match to TRBD2 covers 11 bases. CDR3 size: 17 residues. The V gene's germline CDR1 is SEHNR and CDR2 FQNEAQ (reference sequence). The ends lost 0 bases at V and 7 bases at J; junction bases unmatched: 7.

The chain is built from TRBV2 and TRBJ1-4, with a weak D call TRBD1 (6 bases). The germline gives CDR1 SNHLY, CDR2 FYNNEI. V shed 7 bases and J shed 4 bases, with 16 bases lying between them. The CDR3 is made up of 15 amino acids. The chain's CDR3 is CASNLGGAGNEKLFF. CDR3 nucleotides: TGTGCCAGCAACCTGGGGGGGGCAGGTAATGAAAAACTGTTTTTT.